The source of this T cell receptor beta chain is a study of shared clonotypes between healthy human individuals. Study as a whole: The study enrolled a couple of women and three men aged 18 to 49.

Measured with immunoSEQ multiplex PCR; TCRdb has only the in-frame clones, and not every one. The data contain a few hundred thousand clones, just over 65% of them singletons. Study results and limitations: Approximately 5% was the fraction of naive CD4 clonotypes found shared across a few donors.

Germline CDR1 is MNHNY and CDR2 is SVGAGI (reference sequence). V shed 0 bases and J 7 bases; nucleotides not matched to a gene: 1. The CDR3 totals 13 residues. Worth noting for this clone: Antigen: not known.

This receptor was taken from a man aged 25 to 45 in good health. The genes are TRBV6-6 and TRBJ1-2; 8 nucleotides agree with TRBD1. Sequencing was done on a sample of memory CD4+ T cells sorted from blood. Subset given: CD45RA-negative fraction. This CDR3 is CASSYSDRGGYTF. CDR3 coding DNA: TGTGCCAGCAGTTACTCAGACAGGGGTGGCTACACCTTC.